The next 27 T cell receptor beta chains were all read from a single sample in a study of T cell repertoires in cytomegalovirus infection. TCRdb fed the reads into MiXCR, producing one record per CDR3 protein. The data contain approximately 400,000 distinct CDR3 sequences, 30% to 40% of them singletons. The specimen sequenced was PBMCs. Source of these receptors: a human donor in good health (CMV status not recorded). Some clones in this sample may be carry-over from other donors' samples.

Worth noting for this clonotype: A much larger clonotype is one base distant, so this may be a read error. Since the CDR3 does not end with the conserved phenylalanine or tryptophan, this likely comes from a read error. The V gene is TRBV7-4, the J gene TRBJ2-1; D ambiguous. The CDR3 covers 15 residues. Per germline, CDR1 SGHVT and CDR2 SQSDAQ. Between the trimmed V and J ends, which lost 4 bases and 4 bases, there was a span of 14 bases. The CDR3 region is CASSSRTARYNEQFL. The DNA of the CDR3 is TGTGCCAGCAGCTCCCGGACGGCCCGATACAATGAGCAGTTCTTA.

The chain couples TRBV18 to TRBJ2-1, with 10 nucleotides matching TRBD2. The CDR3 is 17 residues long. CDR1 and CDR2 (germline): KGHSH, LQKENI. V shed 0 bases, J shed 9 bases, and the junction held 11 bases outside the gene matches. The CDR3 region is CASSPPVSGGWNSEQFF. The CDR3, as DNA: TGTGCCAGCTCACCACCCGTTAGCGGGGGGTGGAACAGTGAGCAGTTCTTC.

This clonotype was detected only a few times. The rearrangement joins TRBV10-2 to TRBJ1-1; D gene unclear. The CDR3 runs 15 residues. Germline CDR1 and CDR2: WSHSY and SAAADI. Between the trimmed V and J ends, which lost 4 bases and 5 bases, there was a span of 17 bases. CDR3 amino acids: CASSVYRATGTEAFF. The CDR3, as DNA: TGCGCCAGCAGTGTATACCGGGCCACTGGGACTGAAGCTTTCTTT.

The chain links TRBV6-6 to TRBJ1-1; D not resolved. In germline, CDR1 is MNHNY, CDR2 SVGAGI (reference sequence). V shed 6 bases and J shed 1 base, with 12 bases lying between them. The CDR3 spans 14 residues. CDR3 protein: CASSNIQANTEAFF. As DNA, the CDR3 is TGTGCCAGCAGCAACATACAAGCGAACACTGAAGCTTTCTTT.

The chain combines TRBV4-3 with TRBJ2-7; D is possibly TRBD1 (5 bases). Trimming left V 1 base short and J 1 base short, with 11 bases between. The germline CDR1 and CDR2 sequences are LGHNA and YSLEER. The CDR3 covers 15 residues. The CDR3 nucleotides are TGCGCCAGCAGCCAAGGGACAACGGGTTCCTACGAGCAGTACTTC. Protein sequence: CASSQGTTGSYEQYF.

This CDR3 is CASSHTSGRTDTQYF. CDR3 nucleotide sequence: TGTGCCAGCAGCCACACCTCAGGACGCACAGATACGCAGTATTTT. V usage is TRBV6-5 and J usage is TRBJ2-3; D gene ambiguous. V gave up 6 bases and J gave up 1 base, with 14 bases separating them. The germline V gene encodes CDR1 MNHEY and CDR2 SVGAGI. CDR3 size: 15 residues.

This clonotype has a handful of counts. J is TRBJ2-7 and V is TRBV5-8, with 7 bases aligning to TRBD2. The CDR3 has 16 amino acids. CDR1 SGHTS and CDR2 YDEGEE come from the germline V gene. After removal of 0 bases from V and 0 bases from J, the junction contained 6 bases not matched to a gene. The CDR3 DNA is TGTGCCAGCAGCTTGGATGCCAGCGGGGCCTCCTACGAGCAGTACTTC. It specifies CASSLDASGASYEQYF.

CDR3 sequence: CASSMGGGPWQPQHF. In DNA, the CDR3 is TGTGCCAGTAGTATGGGAGGGGGCCCGTGGCAGCCCCAGCATTTT. J is TRBJ1-5 and V is TRBV19, with 7 bases aligning to TRBD1. The CDR3 is made up of 15 amino acids. With V trimmed by 3 bases and J by 7 bases, 9 bases remained unmatched. Germline CDR1 and CDR2: LNHDA and SQIVND (reference sequence).

The V and J genes are TRBV14 and TRBJ1-2; a possible D gene is TRBD1 (6 bases). Trimming took off 0 bases at V and 8 bases at J, with 16 bases between the two ends. The CDR3 contains 15 residues. From germline, CDR1 is SGHDN and CDR2 FVKESK. CDR3 in DNA: TGTGCCAGCAGCCAAGACGTCAGGGGACGCGGAGGCTACACCTTC. It specifies CASSQDVRGRGGYTF. Full variable domain (outside the CDR3, taken from reference TRBV14 and TRBJ1-2): EAGVTQFPSHSVIEKGQTVTLRCDPISGHDNLYWYRRVMGKEIKFLLHFVKESKQDESGMPNNRFLAERTGGTYSTLKVQPAELEDSGVYFCASSQDVRGRGGYTFGSGTRLTVV.

V is TRBV5-4 and J is TRBJ2-5, with 7 bases matching TRBD2. CDR3 length: 15 amino acids. The J segment lost 4 bases and the V segment lost 4 bases, leaving 10 bases of the junction unmatched. CDR1 is SGHNT, CDR2 YYREEE, per germline (reference sequence). The DNA for the CDR3 is TGTGCCAGCAGCCGGTCGGGGGAGCGGGGAGAGACCCAGTACTTC. The encoded protein is CASSRSGERGETQYF.

The chain links TRBV9 to TRBJ2-5; D is uncertain. CDR3 length: 13 residues. In germline, CDR1 is SGDLS, CDR2 YYNGEE. The germline V and J ends were trimmed by 0 bases and 2 bases, with 5 bases remaining between them. This chain's CDR3 is CASSVDGQETQYF. CDR3 DNA: TGTGCCAGCAGCGTAGATGGACAAGAGACCCAGTACTTC.

V gene TRBV5-6 combines with J gene TRBJ1-5; possibly TRBD1 for D (5 bases). The germline CDR1 and CDR2 sequences are SGHDT and YYEEEE. V shed 5 bases and J shed 6 bases, with 15 bases lying between them. The CDR3 extends over 14 amino acids. The CDR3 here is CASRPWGSSQPQHF. In DNA, the CDR3 is TGTGCCAGCAGACCGTGGGGGTCGAGTCAGCCCCAGCATTTT.

A few counts support this clonotype. The chain is built from TRBV4-1 and TRBJ2-5; 8 nucleotides agree with TRBD2. V dropped 1 base and J dropped 7; count of bases not matched to a gene: 14. The CDR3 extends over 17 amino acids. Germline CDR1 MGHRA, CDR2 YSYEKL. CDR3 coding DNA: TGCGCCAGCAGCCAAGGGAGGTCGAGTGCGGGGGGCGGGACCCAGTACTTC. This gives the protein CASSQGRSSAGGGTQYF.

The chain joins TRBV4-2 to TRBJ2-1; 9 bases fit TRBD2. The CDR3 spans 15 residues. CDR1 is LGHNA, CDR2 YNFKEQ, per germline. The V and J ends lost 4 bases and 4 bases, in that order; junction bases with no gene match: 5. CDR3 sequence: CASSLRLAEYNEQFF. The CDR3 bases are TGTGCCAGCAGCCTGAGACTAGCGGAATACAATGAGCAGTTCTTC.

This chain joins TRBV4-2 and TRBJ2-2; D uncertain. The CDR3 has 13 residues. Germline V gene data show CDR1 as LGHNA and CDR2 as YNFKEQ. The V end was cut by 0 bases, the J end by 4 bases, with 3 bases between. The CDR3 sequence is CASSQDSTGELFF. CDR3 bases: TGTGCCAGCAGCCAAGATTCCACCGGGGAGCTGTTTTTT.

The V call is TRBV6-6, the J call TRBJ2-7; the match to TRBD1 covers 10 bases. Trimming at V came to 6 bases and at J to 6 bases, leaving 23 bases not matched to a gene. Germline values: CDR1 MNHNY, CDR2 SVGAGI (reference sequence). The CDR3 consists of 19 residues. CDR3 nucleotides: TGTGCCAGCAGACCCTCCATGGGGACAGGGGCGCCCCAGATGGTCGAGCAGTACTTC. Translating gives CASRPSMGTGAPQMVEQYF.

This clonotype was found a few times. V usage is TRBV12-3 or TRBV12-4 and J usage is TRBJ2-2; maybe TRBD2 (5 bases). Between the trimmed V and J ends, which lost 6 bases and 3 bases, there was a span of 11 bases. The CDR3 length is 14 residues. CDR3 loop: CASRGAGYTGELFF. The CDR3 DNA follows: TGTGCCAGCAGGGGTGCGGGCTACACCGGGGAGCTGTTTTTT.

This clonotype was detected once. A much larger clone differs by one base, so this may be a read error. CDR3 DNA: TGTGCCAGCAGCTTATCGATCTTCAACAATGAGCAGTTCTTC. It translates to CASSLSIFNNEQFF. This chain uses TRBV11-1 with TRBJ2-1; D unclear. The V end was cut by 2 bases, the J end by 5 bases, with 10 bases between. The germline CDR1 and CDR2 sequences are SGHAT and FQDESV (reference sequence). The CDR3 covers 14 residues.

This clonotype has more than one count but fewer than ten. The chain carries TRBV6-1 and TRBJ2-7; no definite D call. CDR1 MNHNS and CDR2 SASEGT come from the germline V gene. V lost 5 bases to trimming and J lost 7 bases, with 21 bases between them. The CDR3 has 15 amino acids. The CDR3 DNA sequence: TGTGCCAGCAGTCGAAGTTACCCCCCCTCGGAGGAGCAGTACTTC. It yields the protein CASSRSYPPSEEQYF.

The chain combines TRBV3-1 with TRBJ2-6; D is perhaps TRBD1 or TRBD2 (5 bases each). The CDR3 sequence is 17 residues long. Per germline, CDR1 LGHDT and CDR2 YNNKEL (reference sequence). V lost 9 bases and J lost 1, with 19 bases in between. DNA of the CDR3: TGTGCCAGTTCCCCGGGACGACGGATATCTGGGGCCAACGTCCTGACTTTC. It codes for CASSPGRRISGANVLTF.

This clonotype was observed many times. The chain employs TRBV7-2 and TRBJ2-7; D gene uncertain. The CDR3 consists of 15 residues. Germline V CDR1 and CDR2: SGHTA, FQGNSA. Trimming shortened V by 1 base and J by 2 bases, and 12 bases separated the two germline ends. The CDR3 spells CASSLELGAAYEQYF. CDR3 sequence (DNA): TGTGCCAGCAGCTTAGAGTTGGGCGCCGCCTACGAGCAGTACTTC.

The chain recombines TRBV12-3 or TRBV12-4 with TRBJ1-5; D gene ambiguous. Trimming removed 6 bases from V and 4 bases from J, with 10 bases in between. The CDR3 has 13 amino acids. As DNA, the CDR3 is TGTGCCAGCAGCCCCAGGAGTAATCAGCCCCAGCATTTT. This codes for CASSPRSNQPQHF.

This clonotype has more than one count but fewer than ten. With a much larger clone just one base away, this may be a read error. The chain recombines TRBV12-3 or TRBV12-4 with TRBJ1-1, with no clear D. This CDR3 has 12 amino acids. The V end lost 5 bases, the J end lost 1 base, and 5 bases lay between the germline ends. The CDR3 DNA is TGTGCCAGCAGTAAGCGGAACACTGAAGCTTTCTTT. It encodes CASSKRNTEAFF.

The V gene is TRBV18, the J gene TRBJ2-5, with D tentatively TRBD1 (6 bases). The V end was cut by 5 bases, the J end by 4 bases, with 8 bases between. The CDR3 sequence is 12 residues long. Germline assignment: CDR1 KGHSH and CDR2 LQKENI. CDR3 in DNA: TGTGCCAGCTCAACAGGGAGAGAGACCCAGTACTTC. Amino acids: CASSTGRETQYF. Drawing the rest from reference TRBV18 and TRBJ2-5, the complete variable domain is NAGVMQNPRHLVRRRGQEARLRCSPMKGHSHVYWYRQLPEEGLKFMVYLQKENIIDESGMPKERFSAEFPKEGPSILRIQQVVRGDSAAYFCASSTGRETQYFGPGTRLLVL.

The table lists this clonotype with many counts. The chain links TRBV7-2 to TRBJ2-5, with D possibly being TRBD2 (6 bases). The CDR3 length is 15 residues. Trimming took off 1 base at V and 2 bases at J, with 11 bases between the two ends. Looked up from germline, CDR1 is SGHTA and CDR2 is FQGNSA. CDR3: CASSLVMTRQETQYF. In DNA, the CDR3 is TGTGCCAGCAGCTTAGTGATGACTAGACAAGAGACCCAGTACTTC.

This chain links TRBV27 with TRBJ2-6; D may be TRBD1 or TRBD2 (5 bases each). Trimming took 5 bases from V and 2 from J, leaving 25 bases between them. The CDR3 consists of 20 residues. Germline V gene lookup returns CDR1 MNHEY and CDR2 SMNVEV (reference sequence). In DNA, the CDR3 is TGTGCCAGCAGTCCTATTATGAGGGGTCTAGGGTGGACTGGGGCCAACGTCCTGACTTTC. Amino acid sequence: CASSPIMRGLGWTGANVLTF.

The chain recombines TRBV7-6 with TRBJ2-3; TRBD2 matches at 12 bases. Losses at the gene ends were 6 bases for V and 10 bases for J; bases not matched to a gene: 17. CDR1 is SGHVS and CDR2 is FNYEAQ in the germline V gene. This CDR3 comprises 17 residues. CDR3 loop: CASSTHPSGGAHTPQYF. The CDR3 nucleotides are TGTGCCAGCAGTACACACCCTAGCGGGGGGGCCCACACTCCGCAGTATTTT.